Listed here are 18 T cell receptor beta chains from one sample, sequenced in a study of blood T cell repertoires in COVID-19. Measured with immunoSEQ multiplex PCR; TCRdb has only the in-frame clones, and not every one. The table lists 300,000 to 400,000 clones, 85% of them singletons. Input material: PBMCs or T cells enriched from blood (not recorded which). The receptors were gathered from a young woman who had been exposed to COVID-19.

The chain carries TRBV10-3 and TRBJ2-1; 8 positions match TRBD2. The germline gives CDR1 ENHRY, CDR2 SYGVKD. The V segment lost 5 bases and the J segment 9 bases; nucleotides outside the gene matches: 12. The CDR3 is made up of 15 amino acids. Written as DNA, the CDR3 is TGTGCCATCAGTTCAAACGGGGGGGCCATGGGTGAGCAGTTCTTC. This sequence encodes CAISSNGGAMGEQFF.

The chain recombines TRBV18 with TRBJ2-6; TRBD2 aligns across 14 bases. The length of the CDR3 is 19 residues. Germline values: CDR1 KGHSH, CDR2 LQKENI. The trim removed 3 bases at V and 2 bases at J, leaving 6 bases unmatched. CDR3 residues: CASSPRGLAGVAGANVLTF. CDR3 in DNA: TGTGCCAGCTCACCCCGGGGACTAGCGGGAGTTGCTGGGGCCAACGTCCTGACTTTC.

This clone was seen once. The chain employs TRBV5-4 and TRBJ2-7; 8 positions match TRBD2. Germline V gene sequence: CDR1 SGHNT, CDR2 YYREEE (reference sequence). After removal of 4 bases from V and 5 bases from J, the junction contained 5 bases not matched to a gene. This CDR3 region has 13 residues. The CDR3 loop reads CASSGGRSHEQYF. The CDR3 nucleotides read TGTGCCAGCAGCGGCGGGAGGAGTCACGAGCAGTACTTC.

The rearrangement uses TRBV29-1 and TRBJ1-2; D is unresolved. The CDR3 runs 11 residues. Trimming took 4 bases from V and 10 from J, leaving 13 bases between them. Germline CDR1 SQVTM, CDR2 ANQGSEA. CDR3 sequence (DNA): TGCAGCGTTGTACTCCAAATAAACTACACCTTC. This gives the protein CSVVLQINYTF.

This clone was counted between two and nine times. The chain employs TRBV28 and TRBJ1-2; 10 bases match TRBD1. After removal of 2 bases from V and 5 bases from J, the junction contained 5 bases not matched to a gene. The CDR3 runs to 15 residues. CDR1 MDHEN and CDR2 SYDVKM come from the germline V gene. For the CDR3, the DNA is TGTGCCAGCAGTTTAAAGACGGGACAGGGGTATGGCTACACCTTC. Translated: CASSLKTGQGYGYTF.

This clone was detected once. The V gene is TRBV19, the J gene TRBJ1-2, with a possible D match to TRBD1 (5 bases). Germline V gene lookup returns CDR1 LNHDA and CDR2 SQIVND (reference sequence). V was trimmed by 3 bases and J by 6 bases, leaving 8 bases between them. This CDR3 spans 12 amino acids. The CDR3 coding sequence is TGTGCCAGTAGTATGAAGGGGAATGGCTACACCTTC. It translates to CASSMKGNGYTF. Complete variable domain (other parts from reference TRBV19 and TRBJ1-2): DGGITQSPKYLFRKEGQNVTLSCEQNLNHDAMYWYRQDPGQGLRLIYYSQIVNDFQKGDIAEGYSVSREKKESFPLTVTSAQKNPTAFYLCASSMKGNGYTFGSGTRLTVV.

The V call is TRBV6-5, the J call TRBJ1-4; TRBD1 matches 10 bases. Per germline, CDR1 MNHEY and CDR2 SVGAGI. The ends lost 5 bases at V and 5 bases at J; junction bases unmatched: 2. The CDR3 spans 14 residues. The CDR3 DNA reads as TGTGCCAGCAGTATGACAGGGGGCAATGAAAAACTGTTTTTT. This gives the protein CASSMTGGNEKLFF.

This sequence joins TRBV10-3 and TRBJ2-7; 8 bases line up with TRBD2. The germline gives CDR1 ENHRY, CDR2 SYGVKD. The CDR3 loop spans 13 amino acids. The junction had 6 bases not matched to a gene; V was cut back by 8 bases and J by 3 bases. The CDR3 is CAIRGGAGYEQYF. The CDR3 coding sequence is TGTGCCATCCGGGGGGGGGCCGGCTACGAGCAGTACTTC.

The V call is TRBV7-2, the J call TRBJ1-6; D is unresolved. Looked up from germline, CDR1 is SGHTA and CDR2 is FQGNSA. The V gene lost 6 bases and the J gene lost 6 bases, with 9 bases spanning the gap. This CDR3 comprises 13 residues. CDR3 in DNA: TGTGCCAGCAGATCAGTGTCTAATTCACCCCTCCACTTT. Amino acids: CASRSVSNSPLHF.

DNA of the CDR3: TGCGCCAGCAGCCAAGGCGGGGGGCTCACAGATACGCAGTATTTT. It specifies CASSQGGGLTDTQYF. This chain connects TRBV4-3 to TRBJ2-3, with 8 bases that match TRBD2. The germline V gene has CDR1 LGHNA and CDR2 YSLEER. The CDR3 covers 15 residues. With V trimmed by 1 base and J by 2 bases, 2 bases remained unmatched.

The chain couples TRBV6-1 to TRBJ1-1, with TRBD1 identical over 7 bases. The ends lost 4 bases at V and 3 bases at J; junction bases unmatched: 17. Germline lookup yields CDR1 MNHNS and CDR2 SASEGT. The CDR3 is made up of 18 amino acids. DNA for the CDR3: TGTGCCAGCAGTGCCCACGGGACAAACAGGGGAAGGGACACTGAAGCTTTCTTT. As protein: CASSAHGTNRGRDTEAFF.

V gene TRBV19 combines with J gene TRBJ1-6, with 7 nucleotides matching TRBD1. The CDR3 has 16 amino acids. CDR1 LNHDA and CDR2 SQIVND come from the germline V gene (reference sequence). Trimming at V came to 8 bases and at J to 8 bases, leaving 15 bases not matched to a gene. CDR3 amino acids: CASLRQGGDEYSPLHF. The CDR3 DNA follows: TGTGCCAGTCTAAGACAGGGTGGCGACGAATATTCACCCCTCCACTTT.

The chain links TRBV27 to TRBJ1-1, with 8 bases fitting TRBD1. V shed 4 bases and J 6 bases; nucleotides not matched to a gene: 7. Germline V gene data show CDR1 as MNHEY and CDR2 as SMNVEV (reference sequence). The CDR3 is made up of 14 amino acids. CDR3 loop: CASSSGTGSPEAFF. In nucleotides, the CDR3 is TGTGCCAGCAGTTCCGGGACAGGAAGCCCTGAAGCTTTCTTT.

In its sample, this clone was seen a few times. V is TRBV27 and J is TRBJ1-1; 7 bases match TRBD1. Germline V lookup: CDR1 MNHEY, CDR2 SMNVEV (reference sequence). This CDR3 is 16 amino acids long. The trim removed 4 bases at V and 2 bases at J, leaving 10 bases unmatched. In DNA form, the CDR3 reads TGTGCCAGCAGTTCCTCCCGGGACAGTTTTAACACTGAAGCTTTCTTT. Amino acid sequence: CASSSSRDSFNTEAFF.

This clone was observed a single time. The rearrangement links TRBV6-5 to TRBJ1-2; tentative D call: TRBD1 (6 bases). Germline CDR1 and CDR2: MNHEY and SVGAGI. The V end was cut by 5 bases, the J end by 0 bases, with 13 bases between. The CDR3 spans 15 residues. The CDR3, as DNA: TGTGCCAGCAGTCCCGACAGGACCGCTAACTATGGCTACACCTTC. As protein: CASSPDRTANYGYTF.

This chain uses TRBV3-1 (or the pseudogene TRBV3-2) with TRBJ1-5; D may be TRBD1 (5 bases). V was trimmed by 0 bases and J by 4 bases, leaving 13 bases between them. CDR1 and CDR2 (germline): LGHDT, YNNKEL (reference sequence). This CDR3 is built from 16 residues. For the CDR3, the DNA is TGTGCCAGCAGCCAAGATAGCAGGGCAGGGAATCAGCCCCAGCATTTT. It specifies CASSQDSRAGNQPQHF.

The J gene is TRBJ2-3, the V gene TRBV10-3; D is possibly TRBD1 (6 bases). The CDR3 runs 13 residues. Trimming shortened V by 10 bases and J by 3 bases, and 14 bases separated the two germline ends. Germline V gene sequence: CDR1 ENHRY, CDR2 SYGVKD. The CDR3 DNA is TGTGCCACCGTACAGGGTCGGACAGATACGCAGTATTTT. It translates to CATVQGRTDTQYF.

The chain employs TRBV3-1 (or the pseudogene TRBV3-2) and TRBJ2-7; D unclear. The germline gives CDR1 LGHDT, CDR2 YNNKEL (reference sequence). The V end was cut by 3 bases, the J end by 1 base, with 16 bases between. The CDR3 is 16 amino acids. As DNA, the CDR3 is TGTGCCAGCAGCCATAAGCCGAACAGCAATTCCTACGAGCAGTACTTC. This sequence encodes CASSHKPNSNSYEQYF.